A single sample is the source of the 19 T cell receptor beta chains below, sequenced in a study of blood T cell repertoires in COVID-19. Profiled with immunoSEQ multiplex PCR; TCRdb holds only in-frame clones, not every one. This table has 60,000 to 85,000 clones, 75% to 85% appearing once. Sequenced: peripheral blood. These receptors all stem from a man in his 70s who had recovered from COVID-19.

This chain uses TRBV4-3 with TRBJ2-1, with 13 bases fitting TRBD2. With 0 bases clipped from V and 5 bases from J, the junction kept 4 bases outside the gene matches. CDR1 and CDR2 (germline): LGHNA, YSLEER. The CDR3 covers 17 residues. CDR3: CASSQDFGLAGDNEQFF. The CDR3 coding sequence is TGCGCCAGCAGCCAAGATTTCGGACTAGCGGGAGACAATGAGCAGTTCTTC.

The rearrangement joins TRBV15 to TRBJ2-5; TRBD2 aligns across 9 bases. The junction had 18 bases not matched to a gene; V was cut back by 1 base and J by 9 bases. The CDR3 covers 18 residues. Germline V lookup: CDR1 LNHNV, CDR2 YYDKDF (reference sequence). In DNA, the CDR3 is TGTGCCACCAGCAGAGTCAGGCGGGGGGGAAGAAGTCGCGATTCCCAGTACTTC. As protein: CATSRVRRGGRSRDSQYF.

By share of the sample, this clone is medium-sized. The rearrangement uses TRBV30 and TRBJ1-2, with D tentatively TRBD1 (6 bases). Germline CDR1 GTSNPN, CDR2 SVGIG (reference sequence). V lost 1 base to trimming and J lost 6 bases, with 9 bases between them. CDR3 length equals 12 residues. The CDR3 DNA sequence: TGTGCCTGGAGTGATCAGGGGCATGGCTACACCTTC. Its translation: CAWSDQGHGYTF.

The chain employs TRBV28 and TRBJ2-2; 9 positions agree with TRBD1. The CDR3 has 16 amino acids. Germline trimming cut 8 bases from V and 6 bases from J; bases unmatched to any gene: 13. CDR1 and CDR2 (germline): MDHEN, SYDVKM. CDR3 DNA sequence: TGTGCCAGCGTTGACAGGGGGTCCGCCGAGGCCGGGGAGCTGTTTTTT. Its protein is CASVDRGSAEAGELFF.

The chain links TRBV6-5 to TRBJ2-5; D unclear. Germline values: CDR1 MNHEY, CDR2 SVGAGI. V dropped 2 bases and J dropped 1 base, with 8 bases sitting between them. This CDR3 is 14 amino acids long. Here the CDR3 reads CASSYDVSQETQYF. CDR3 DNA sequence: TGTGCCAGCAGTTACGATGTCAGCCAAGAGACCCAGTACTTC.

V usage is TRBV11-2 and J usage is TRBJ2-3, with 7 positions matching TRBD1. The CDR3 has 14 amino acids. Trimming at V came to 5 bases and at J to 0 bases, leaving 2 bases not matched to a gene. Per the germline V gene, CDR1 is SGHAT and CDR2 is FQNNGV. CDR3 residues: CASSGDRSTDTQYF. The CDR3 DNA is TGTGCCAGCAGCGGGGACAGAAGCACAGATACGCAGTATTTT.

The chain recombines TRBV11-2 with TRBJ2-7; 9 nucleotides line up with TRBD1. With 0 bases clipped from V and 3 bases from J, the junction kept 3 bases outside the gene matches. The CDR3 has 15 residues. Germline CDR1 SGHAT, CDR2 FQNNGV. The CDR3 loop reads CASSLDRDRDYEQYF. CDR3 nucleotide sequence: TGTGCCAGCAGCTTAGACCGGGACAGGGACTACGAGCAGTACTTC.

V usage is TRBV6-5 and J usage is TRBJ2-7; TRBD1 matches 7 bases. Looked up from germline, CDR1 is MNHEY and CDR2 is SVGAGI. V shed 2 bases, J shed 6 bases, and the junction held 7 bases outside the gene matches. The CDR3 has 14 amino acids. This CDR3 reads CASSYVTGVGEQYF. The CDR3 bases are TGTGCCAGCAGTTACGTCACAGGGGTGGGCGAGCAGTACTTC.

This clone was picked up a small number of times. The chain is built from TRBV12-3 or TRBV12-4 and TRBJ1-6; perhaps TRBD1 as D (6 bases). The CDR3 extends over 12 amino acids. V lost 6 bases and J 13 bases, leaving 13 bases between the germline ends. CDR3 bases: TGTGCCAGCAGATTCAGGGGATCCCCCCTCCACTTT. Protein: CASRFRGSPLHF.

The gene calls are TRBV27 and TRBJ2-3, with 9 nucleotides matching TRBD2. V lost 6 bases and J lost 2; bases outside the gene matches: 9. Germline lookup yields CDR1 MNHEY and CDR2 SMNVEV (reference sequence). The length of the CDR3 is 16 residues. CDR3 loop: CASSTLTSGFTDTQYF. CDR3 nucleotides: TGTGCCAGCAGCACCTTGACTAGCGGATTCACAGATACGCAGTATTTT.

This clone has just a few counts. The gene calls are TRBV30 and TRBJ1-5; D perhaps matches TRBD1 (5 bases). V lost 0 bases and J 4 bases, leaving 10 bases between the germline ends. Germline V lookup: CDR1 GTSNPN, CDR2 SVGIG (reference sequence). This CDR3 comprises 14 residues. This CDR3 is CAWSVLQGNQPQHF. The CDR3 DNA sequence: TGTGCCTGGAGTGTGTTGCAGGGAAATCAGCCCCAGCATTTT.

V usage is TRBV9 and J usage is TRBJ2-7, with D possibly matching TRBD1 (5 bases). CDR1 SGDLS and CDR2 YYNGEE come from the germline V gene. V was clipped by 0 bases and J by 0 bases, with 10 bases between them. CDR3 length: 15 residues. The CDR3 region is CASSVDQGFSYEQYF. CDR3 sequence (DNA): TGTGCCAGCAGCGTAGATCAGGGATTCTCCTACGAGCAGTACTTC. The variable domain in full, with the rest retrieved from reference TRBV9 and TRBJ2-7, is DSGVTQTPKHLITATGQRVTLRCSPRSGDLSVYWYQQSLDQGLQFLIQYYNGEERAKGNILERFSAQQFPDLHSELNLSSLELGDSALYFCASSVDQGFSYEQYFGPGTRLTVT.

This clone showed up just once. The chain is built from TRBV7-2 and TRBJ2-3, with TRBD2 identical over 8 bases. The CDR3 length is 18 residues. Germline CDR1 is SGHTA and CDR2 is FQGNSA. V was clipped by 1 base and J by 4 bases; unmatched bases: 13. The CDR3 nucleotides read TGTGCCAGCAGCTTAGAACCGATGCGAGCGGGAGAAGCAGATACGCAGTATTTT. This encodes CASSLEPMRAGEADTQYF.

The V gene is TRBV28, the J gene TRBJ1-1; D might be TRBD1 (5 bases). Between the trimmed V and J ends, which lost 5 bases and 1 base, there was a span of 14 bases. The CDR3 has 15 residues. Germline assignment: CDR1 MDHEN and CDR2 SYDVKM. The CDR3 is CASSIGARRNTEAFF. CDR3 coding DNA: TGTGCCAGCAGTATAGGGGCCCGGCGGAACACTGAAGCTTTCTTT.

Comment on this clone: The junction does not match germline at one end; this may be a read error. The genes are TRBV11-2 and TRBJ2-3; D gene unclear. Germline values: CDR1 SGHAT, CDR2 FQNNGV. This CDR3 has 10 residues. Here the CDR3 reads CASSSYAQYF. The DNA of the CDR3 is TGTGCCAGCAGCTCCTATGCGCAATATTTT.

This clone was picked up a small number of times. The CDR3 region has the DNA TGTGCCAGCAGCTTAGCCGGGACAGGGGACCAGGTGGGCTACGAGCAGTACTTC. It is translated as CASSLAGTGDQVGYEQYF. This sequence joins TRBV7-8 and TRBJ2-7; 10 bases fit TRBD1. Germline V gives CDR1 SGHVS, CDR2 FQNEAQ. Trimming took 0 bases from V and 3 from J; bases not matched to a gene: 11. This CDR3 region has 18 residues. Full variable domain (outside the CDR3, taken from reference TRBV7-8 and TRBJ2-7): GAGVSQSPRYKVAKRGQDVALRCDPISGHVSLFWYQQALGQGPEFLTYFQNEAQLDKSGLPSDRFFAERPEGSVSTLKIQRTQQEDSAVYLCASSLAGTGDQVGYEQYFGPGTRLTVT.

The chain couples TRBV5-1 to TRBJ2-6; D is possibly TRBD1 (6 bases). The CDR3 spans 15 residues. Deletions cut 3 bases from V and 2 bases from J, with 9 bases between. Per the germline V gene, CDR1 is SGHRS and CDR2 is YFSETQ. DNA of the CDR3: TGCGCCAGCAGCTCCGGACAGCCTGGGGCCAACGTCCTGACTTTC. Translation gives CASSSGQPGANVLTF.

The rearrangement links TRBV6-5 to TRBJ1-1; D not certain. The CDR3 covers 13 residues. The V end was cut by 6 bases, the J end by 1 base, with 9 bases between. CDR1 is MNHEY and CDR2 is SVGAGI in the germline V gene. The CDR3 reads CASSVDKNTEAFF. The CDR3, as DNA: TGTGCCAGCAGCGTAGACAAGAACACTGAAGCTTTCTTT.

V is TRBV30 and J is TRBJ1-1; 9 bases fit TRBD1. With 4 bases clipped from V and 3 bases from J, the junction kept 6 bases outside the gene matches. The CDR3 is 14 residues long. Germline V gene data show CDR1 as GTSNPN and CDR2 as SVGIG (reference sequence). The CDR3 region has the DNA TGTGCCTGGAAAGGGGACAGGGCGGACACTGAAGCTTTCTTT. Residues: CAWKGDRADTEAFF.